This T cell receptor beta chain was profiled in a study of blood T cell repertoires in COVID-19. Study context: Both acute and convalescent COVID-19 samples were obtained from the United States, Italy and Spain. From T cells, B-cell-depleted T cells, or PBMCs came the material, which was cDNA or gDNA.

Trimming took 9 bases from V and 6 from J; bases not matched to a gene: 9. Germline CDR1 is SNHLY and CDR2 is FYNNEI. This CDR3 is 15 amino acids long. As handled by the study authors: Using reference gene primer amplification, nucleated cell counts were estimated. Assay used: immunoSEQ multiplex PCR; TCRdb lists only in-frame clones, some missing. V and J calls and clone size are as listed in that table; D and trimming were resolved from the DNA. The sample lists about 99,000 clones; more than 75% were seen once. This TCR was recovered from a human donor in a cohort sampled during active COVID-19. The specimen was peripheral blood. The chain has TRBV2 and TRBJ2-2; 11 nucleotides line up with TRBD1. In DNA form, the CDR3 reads TGTGCCAGTCAAGTAGGACAGGGGGCGCCCGGGGAGCTGTTTTTT. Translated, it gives CASQVGQGAPGELFF.